These 15 T cell receptor beta chains were sequenced from one sample in a study of vaccination effects on CD4 cells after COVID-19. For these TCRs, the target antigens are not known. Profiled with immunoSEQ multiplex PCR; TCRdb holds only in-frame clones, not every one. The data show around 50,000 clones, with about 70% seen just once and approximately 12% held by the top ten. Scientists isolated CD4+ T cells after a roughly 10-day culture period ended. The sample here was CD4+ T cells from PBMCs cultured without peptide, taken before COVID-19 vaccination. The receptors originated from a human donor who had a prior SARS-CoV-2 infection.

This chain connects TRBV9 to TRBJ1-1, with D perhaps matching TRBD1 (6 bases). Germline assignment: CDR1 SGDLS and CDR2 YYNGEE. Trimming cost V 4 bases and J 1 base, with 17 bases left between them. The CDR3 runs to 16 residues. The CDR3 region has the DNA TGTGCCAGCAGCCCCCATGGGGGGGCAGGGAACACTGAAGCTTTCTTT. It yields the protein CASSPHGGAGNTEAFF.

This chain connects TRBV5-4 to TRBJ1-1, with 7 nucleotides matching TRBD1. The CDR3 extends over 14 amino acids. V lost 5 bases to trimming and J lost 6 bases; unmatched junction nucleotides: 10. The germline gives CDR1 SGHNT, CDR2 YYREEE (reference sequence). In DNA, the CDR3 is TGTGCCAGCAGAGATCAGGGGGTACATGCTGAAGCTTTCTTT. This encodes CASRDQGVHAEAFF.

This clone came up a few times. V is TRBV25-1 and J is TRBJ2-3; unclear D gene. Germline lookup yields CDR1 MGHDK and CDR2 SYGVNS. The V end was cut by 3 bases, the J end by 8 bases, with 9 bases between. This CDR3 contains 12 residues. The CDR3 DNA is TGTGCCAGCAGTGATAGGTACGCTACGCAGTATTTT. Protein product: CASSDRYATQYF.

Only a few counts were recorded for this clone. The rearrangement joins TRBV18 to TRBJ1-5; 11 bases line up with TRBD1. Germline V gene lookup returns CDR1 KGHSH and CDR2 LQKENI. V dropped 4 bases and J dropped 2; count of bases not matched to a gene: 7. There are 17 residues in the CDR3. CDR3 amino acids: CASSRTGGRSGNQPQHF. CDR3 nucleotides: TGTGCCAGCTCACGGACAGGGGGCAGAAGCGGCAATCAGCCCCAGCATTTT.

V is TRBV2 and J is TRBJ1-1; D is uncertain. The germline CDR1 and CDR2 sequences are SNHLY and FYNNEI. The CDR3 covers 14 residues. Trimming removed 3 bases from V and 3 bases from J, with 11 bases in between. The DNA of the CDR3 is TGTGCCAGCAGTGATCTCGGGGATTACACTGAAGCTTTCTTT. Translating gives CASSDLGDYTEAFF.

The chain links TRBV7-9 to TRBJ2-2; D is unclear. In germline, CDR1 is SEHNR, CDR2 FQNEAQ (reference sequence). This CDR3 is built from 17 residues. Trimming stripped 6 bases from V and 5 bases from J, with 22 bases between. Here the CDR3 DNA reads TGTGCCAGCAGTCCGCCGGGTTTCGTCCTAGGGACCGGGGAGCTGTTTTTT. Translation gives CASSPPGFVLGTGELFF.

The chain employs TRBV5-8 and TRBJ2-5; D gene ambiguous. The CDR3 totals 13 residues. Trimming took off 0 bases at V and 5 bases at J, with 8 bases between the two ends. In germline, CDR1 is SGHTS, CDR2 YDEGEE. The CDR3 region is CASSLDSDETQYF. The DNA of the CDR3 is TGTGCCAGCAGCTTGGATAGTGACGAGACCCAGTACTTC.

This chain uses TRBV4-2 with TRBJ1-6, with no clear D. Germline CDR1 is LGHNA and CDR2 is YNFKEQ. V was cut by 4 bases and J by 7 bases, with 14 bases left in between. The CDR3 loop spans 15 amino acids. The CDR3 sequence is CASSPPDGMNSPLHF. CDR3 nucleotide sequence: TGTGCCAGCAGCCCCCCGGACGGGATGAATTCACCCCTCCACTTT.

The chain has TRBV5-5 and TRBJ2-1; D is uncertain. Deletions cut 3 bases from V and 7 bases from J, with 20 bases between. This CDR3 has 16 residues. CDR1 SGHKS and CDR2 YYEKEE come from the germline V gene (reference sequence). The CDR3 here is CASSYLPPNLGNEQFF. Here the CDR3 DNA reads TGTGCCAGCAGCTACCTCCCGCCCAATCTAGGGAATGAGCAGTTCTTC.

CDR3 coding DNA: TGTGCCAGCAGCGTAGTGTGGGCCGGGGAGCTGTTTTTT. Amino acid sequence: CASSVVWAGELFF. J is TRBJ2-2 and V is TRBV9; D unclear. Trimming took 0 bases from V and 6 from J, leaving 6 bases between them. Germline CDR1 is SGDLS and CDR2 is YYNGEE. The CDR3 is made up of 13 amino acids.

This chain connects TRBV4-3 to TRBJ2-2; D may match TRBD1 or TRBD2 (6 bases each). The CDR3 length is 17 residues. V was cut by 2 bases and J by 6 bases, with 19 bases left in between. Germline loops: CDR1 LGHNA, CDR2 YSLEER. The CDR3 DNA reads TGCGCCAGCAGCCAAAAGGGCGGGGCAGGGGAGGCCGGGGAGCTGTTTTTT. Protein sequence: CASSQKGGAGEAGELFF.

The rearrangement uses TRBV11-2 and TRBJ1-1, with D uncertain. This CDR3 contains 12 residues. The germline V and J ends were trimmed by 0 bases and 7 bases, with 6 bases remaining between them. CDR1 and CDR2 (germline): SGHAT, FQNNGV. The chain's CDR3 is CASSLERNEAFF. The CDR3 DNA sequence: TGTGCCAGCAGCTTAGAGAGGAATGAAGCTTTCTTT.

The chain uses TRBV4-3 and TRBJ2-1; 7 bases line up with TRBD1. Germline CDR1 and CDR2: LGHNA and YSLEER. CDR3 size: 15 residues. V lost 4 bases and J lost 10; bases outside the gene matches: 13. The CDR3 region has the DNA TGCGCCAGCAGCCGGCAGACAGGGCCAGTAGGGGAGCAGTTCTTC. This translates into CASSRQTGPVGEQFF.

This clone was seen only once. V gene TRBV11-2 combines with J gene TRBJ2-1; D possibly corresponds to TRBD2 (5 bases). This CDR3 spans 17 amino acids. The V end lost 4 bases, the J end lost 4 bases, and 20 bases lay between the germline ends. CDR1 and CDR2 (germline): SGHAT, FQNNGV. The DNA for the CDR3 is TGTGCCAGCAGCTCCATGATACTAGTAGGCTTTTACAATGAGCAGTTCTTC. This codes for CASSSMILVGFYNEQFF.

This chain joins TRBV7-9 and TRBJ1-1, with D unclear. Germline assignment: CDR1 SEHNR and CDR2 FQNEAQ (reference sequence). The V gene lost 1 base and the J gene lost 1 base, with 10 bases spanning the gap. This CDR3 contains 15 residues. This CDR3 reads CASSLEVSWNTEAFF. In nucleotides, the CDR3 is TGTGCCAGCAGCTTAGAGGTCAGCTGGAACACTGAAGCTTTCTTT.